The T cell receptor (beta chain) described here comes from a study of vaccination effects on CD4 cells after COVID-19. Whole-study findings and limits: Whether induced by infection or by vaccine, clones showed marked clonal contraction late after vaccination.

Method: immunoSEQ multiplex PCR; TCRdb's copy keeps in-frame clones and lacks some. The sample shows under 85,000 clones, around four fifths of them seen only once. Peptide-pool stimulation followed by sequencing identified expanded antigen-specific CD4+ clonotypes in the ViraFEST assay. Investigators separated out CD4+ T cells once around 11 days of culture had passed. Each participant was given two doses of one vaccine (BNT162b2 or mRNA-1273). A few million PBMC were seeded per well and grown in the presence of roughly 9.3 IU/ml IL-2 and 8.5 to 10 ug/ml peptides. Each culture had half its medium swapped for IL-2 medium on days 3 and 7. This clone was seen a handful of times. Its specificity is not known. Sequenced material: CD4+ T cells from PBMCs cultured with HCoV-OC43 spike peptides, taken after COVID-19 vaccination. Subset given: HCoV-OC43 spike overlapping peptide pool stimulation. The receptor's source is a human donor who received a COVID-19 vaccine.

The CDR3 region is CATSDSTGGPNEQFF. DNA for the CDR3: TGTGCCACCAGTGATTCTACGGGGGGGCCCAATGAGCAGTTCTTC. V and J are TRBV24-1 and TRBJ2-1; 8 nucleotides agree with TRBD2. Germline V gene data show CDR1 as KGHDR and CDR2 as SFDVKD. The CDR3 length is 15 residues. The J segment lost 6 bases and the V segment lost 2 bases, leaving 5 bases of the junction unmatched.